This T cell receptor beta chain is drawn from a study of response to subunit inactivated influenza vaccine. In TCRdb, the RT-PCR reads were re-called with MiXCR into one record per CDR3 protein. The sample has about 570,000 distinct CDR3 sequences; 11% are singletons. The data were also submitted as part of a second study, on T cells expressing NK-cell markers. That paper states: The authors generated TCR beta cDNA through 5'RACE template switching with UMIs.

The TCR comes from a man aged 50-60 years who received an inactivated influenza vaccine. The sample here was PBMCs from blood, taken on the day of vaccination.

CDR3 sequence reads: CSASRTLYEQYF. The CDR3 DNA follows: TGCAGTGCTAGTAGGACACTCTACGAGCAGTACTTC. This rearrangement joins TRBV20-1 to TRBJ2-7; a weak D match, TRBD1 (5 bases). The germline V and J ends were trimmed by 3 bases and 3 bases, with 9 bases remaining between them. The CDR3 contains 12 residues. Germline V lookup: CDR1 DFQATT, CDR2 SNEGSKA (reference sequence).